This T cell receptor (beta chain) appears in the sequencing data of a study of radiotherapy plus CTLA-4 blockade in lung cancer. TCRdb's table, derived via immunoSEQ multiplex PCR, lists solely in-frame clones and lacks some. The sample includes 100,000 to 150,000 clones, 85% to 90% of them seen just once. Germline V CDR1 and CDR2: MNHEY, SVGAGI. There are 14 residues in the CDR3. Trimming took 5 bases from V and 7 from J; bases not matched to a gene: 8. The chain has TRBV6-5 and TRBJ1-1; 9 nucleotides match TRBD1. The material sequenced was peripheral blood, taken from a patient treated with radiotherapy plus ipilimumab. This TCR was sampled from a human donor with non-small cell lung cancer that progressed on radiotherapy plus ipilimumab. Here the CDR3 reads CASSTETGGDEAFF. CDR3 coding DNA: TGTGCCAGCAGTACCGAAACAGGGGGCGATGAAGCTTTCTTT.